The rows below give T cell receptor beta chains drawn from one sample of a study of tumor-infiltrating lymphocytes in localized non-small cell lung cancer. The table came from immunoSEQ multiplex PCR; TCRdb's copy has only in-frame clones and leaves some out. The table has thousands of clones, approximately 74% seen once. Material for sequencing was uninvolved lung tissue not adjacent to the tumor. These receptors were collected from a human donor with non-small cell lung cancer. CDR3s include the opening cysteine and the closing phenylalanine or tryptophan. A D gene is named only where the DNA matches it firmly. The size of a clone is reported for some rows only, either as once, few or many, or as a class for expanded clones.

TRBV4-3	-	17	TRBD1	TRBJ1-1	TGCGCCAGCAGCCAAGTACCCGGACAGGCGGTGAACACTGAAGCTTTCTTT	CASSQVPGQAVNTEAFF
TRBV27	-	15	TRBD2	TRBJ2-1	TGTGCCAGCAGTTTGGTGGGGACTAGCGGATATGAGCAGTTCTTC	CASSLVGTSGYEQFF
TRBV11-2	once	14	TRBD1	TRBJ1-1	TGTGCCAGCAGACGACCAGGGGGAGGCACTGAAGCTTTCTTT	CASRRPGGGTEAFF
TRBV7-3	medium-sized	16	-	TRBJ2-3	TGTGCCAGCAGCTTTATCCTAGCGCTTAGCACAGATACGCAGTATTTT	CASSFILALSTDTQYF
TRBV9	large	18	-	TRBJ2-3	TGTGCCAGCAGCGTAGGAGACGGGACTGGCACTAGCACAGATACGCAGTATTTT	CASSVGDGTGTSTDTQYF
TRBV5-4	-	14	-	TRBJ1-2	TGTGCCAGCAGCTTGGCGGGGGCCAACTATGGCTACACCTTC	CASSLAGANYGYTF
TRBV6-6	-	11	-	TRBJ2-1	TGTGCCACCTCGAGGGGGGATGAGCAGTTCTTC	CATSRGDEQFF
TRBV6-5	-	16	-	TRBJ2-5	TGTGCCAGCAGTTACTTAGGCGGGACCGCGCAAGAGACCCAGTACTTC	CASSYLGGTAQETQYF
TRBV11-3	-	16	TRBD2	TRBJ2-1	TGTGCCAGCAGCCCCGGGGGCGGGAGGGTGAGAAATGAGCAGTTCTTC	CASSPGGGRVRNEQFF
TRBV7-3	few	13	TRBD1	TRBJ2-2	TGTGCCAGCAGCCCAGGGGGCACCGGGGAGCTGTTTTTT	CASSPGGTGELFF
TRBV27	once	15	TRBD2	TRBJ2-1	TGTGCCAGCAGAATTAGACTAGCGGGATACAATGAGCAGTTCTTC	CASRIRLAGYNEQFF
TRBV28	-	15	-	TRBJ1-4	TGTGCCAGCAATTGGGGTAGGGGGGGAGAAGAAAAACTGTTTTTT	CASNWGRGGEEKLFF
TRBV4-1	few	13	TRBD1	TRBJ2-1	TGCGCCAGCAGCCAAGACCCGGGACAGGGGCCGTTCTTC	CASSQDPGQGPFF
TRBV9	-	15	-	TRBJ1-5	TGTGCCAGCAGCGTAGCGGGGGGATACAATCAGCCCCAGCATTTT	CASSVAGGYNQPQHF
TRBV19	-	13	-	TRBJ2-2	TGTGCCAGCACTGACGCGAACACCGGGGAGCTGTTTTTT	CASTDANTGELFF
TRBV11-3	-	15	TRBD1	TRBJ1-5	TGTGCCAGCAGCCCCTACCCAGGGGGGAATCAGCCCCAGCATTTT	CASSPYPGGNQPQHF
TRBV20-1	few	11	-	TRBJ1-1	TGCAGTGCTTTCAGGGACACTGAAGCTTTCTTT	CSAFRDTEAFF
TRBV5-1	few	14	-	TRBJ2-2	TGCGCCAGCAGCCCGGTGGTAGTCACCGGGGAGCTGTTTTTT	CASSPVVVTGELFF
TRBV19	-	13	TRBD1	TRBJ1-3	TGTGCCAGTGGGACAGGGTATGAAAACACCATATATTTT	CASGTGYENTIYF
TRBV4-3	-	13	-	TRBJ1-4	TGCGCCAGCAGCCAAGAAGGGCATGAAAAACTGTTTTTT	CASSQEGHEKLFF
TRBV19	-	12	-	TRBJ2-1	TGTGCCAGTAGTATGCCGGGCAATGAGCAGTTCTTC	CASSMPGNEQFF
TRBV21-1	once	14	-	TRBJ2-3	TGTGCCAGCAGCACGTACCTGAAGACAGATACGCAGTATTTT	CASSTYLKTDTQYF
TRBV5-1	-	16	-	TRBJ2-3	TGCGCCAGCAGCCCCGGGGGCATTGGGGGCACAGATACGCAGTATTTT	CASSPGGIGGTDTQYF
TRBV5-1	-	14	-	TRBJ1-3	TGCGCCAGCAGCTTGGGGCAGTCTGGAAACACCATATATTTT	CASSLGQSGNTIYF
TRBV10-3	-	12	-	TRBJ2-7	TGTGCCACGGGGGGCACGGATTACGAGCAGTACTTC	CATGGTDYEQYF
TRBV18	-	14	-	TRBJ1-2	TGTGCCAGCTCACCCGGGGCCGAGATGTTCGGCTACACCTTC	CASSPGAEMFGYTF
TRBV27	few	12	-	TRBJ2-1	TGTGCCAGCAGAGAAGCTTGGAATGAGCAGTTCTTC	CASREAWNEQFF
TRBV7-2	-	16	-	TRBJ2-2	TGTGCCAGCAGCTCCTATGGGATGGGAAACACCGGGGAGCTGTTTTTT	CASSSYGMGNTGELFF
TRBV7-7	-	13	-	TRBJ2-2	TGTGCTAGTAGCTGGCAGTACGACGGGGAGCTGTTTTTT	CASSWQYDGELFF
TRBV28	-	14	TRBD1	TRBJ2-7	TGTGCCAGCAAAACCGGGACAGGGTTCTACGAGCAGTACTTC	CASKTGTGFYEQYF
TRBV20-1	-	11	-	TRBJ1-2	TGCAGTGCTTCAGGTGACTATGGCTACACCTTC	CSASGDYGYTF
TRBV6-5	medium-sized	14	TRBD1	TRBJ1-2	TGTGCCAGCAGTCCACGGCGGACAGGATACGGCTACACCTTC	CASSPRRTGYGYTF
TRBV19	-	15	TRBD1	TRBJ1-2	TGTGCCAGTAGTATCAGGGGAGGACAGGACTATGGCTACACCTTC	CASSIRGGQDYGYTF
TRBV9	once	14	-	TRBJ1-1	TGTGCCAGCAGCCCCCCAGGGAGTTTCACTGAAGCTTTCTTT	CASSPPGSFTEAFF
TRBV5-6	-	15	TRBD1	TRBJ1-2	TGTGCCAGCAGCCTCCAAATCAAGGGGGCCAATGGCTACACCTTC	CASSLQIKGANGYTF
TRBV9	-	14	-	TRBJ2-5	TGTGCCAGCAGCCCCAGTGCCGGTCAAGAGACCCAGTACTTC	CASSPSAGQETQYF
TRBV7-2	-	14	-	TRBJ2-3	TGTGCCAGCAGCTTAAGACCTACCACAGATACGCAGTATTTT	CASSLRPTTDTQYF
TRBV7-3	-	14	-	TRBJ1-1	TGTGCCAGCAGCTTATCAGGGTTGAACACTGAAGCTTTCTTT	CASSLSGLNTEAFF
TRBV7-2	-	14	-	TRBJ2-5	TGTGCCAGCAGCCTAAGCGGGACACGAGAGACCCAGTACTTC	CASSLSGTRETQYF
TRBV19	-	13	-	TRBJ2-3	TGTGCCAGTAGTGTCATACTAGATGGCACGCAGTATTTT	CASSVILDGTQYF
TRBV2	-	13	TRBD2	TRBJ2-4	TGTGCCAGCGGGAAGAGCGGGAGGGACATTCAGTACTTC	CASGKSGRDIQYF
TRBV11-3	-	16	-	TRBJ2-1	TGTGCCAGCAGCTTAATCGGCGGCGGACTCTACAATGAGCAGTTCTTC	CASSLIGGGLYNEQFF
TRBV7-8	-	13	-	TRBJ2-7	TGTGCCAGCAGCTTAGCCAGGGAGTACGAGCAGTACTTC	CASSLAREYEQYF
TRBV9	large	14	TRBD1	TRBJ1-2	TGTGCCAGCAGCGCCACAGGGGGGCCTTATGGCTACACCTTC	CASSATGGPYGYTF
TRBV11-2	-	13	TRBD1	TRBJ2-7	TGTGCCAGCAGCTTAGGAAGGGGGCGGGAGCAGTACTTC	CASSLGRGREQYF